This T cell receptor beta chain is drawn from a study of cytomegalovirus exposure and HLA in healthy donors. As to this clone: Antigen: not known.

There are 13 residues in the CDR3. Germline CDR1 is SGHTA and CDR2 is FQGTGA. V gave up 4 bases and J gave up 1 base, with 8 bases separating them. Study-wide points: A cluster of highly shared sequence variants was likely a sequencing artifact. TCR beta chains numbering more than 150 were designated cytomegalovirus-associated. A later analysis linked a missense DCLRE1C variant to TCR beta V- and J-gene trimming. A few chains linked to CMV were shown in vitro to be specific for CMV antigens.

Primers included in the PCR were 60 Vbeta and 13 Jbeta primers. Some clones are missing from TCRdb's copy, which holds only in-frame ones; the method was immunoSEQ multiplex PCR. There are about 180,000 clones in the sample; 80% occur only once, and about 2.1% lies in the top ten. This sequence originates from a woman in her 30s in good health and CMV-seronegative. V usage is TRBV7-3 and J usage is TRBJ2-7; the D gene is possibly TRBD1 (6 bases). Specimen: PBMCs. The CDR3 coding sequence is TGTGCCAGCAGCTCAGGGGTGTCCTACGAGCAGTACTTC. Protein sequence: CASSSGVSYEQYF.